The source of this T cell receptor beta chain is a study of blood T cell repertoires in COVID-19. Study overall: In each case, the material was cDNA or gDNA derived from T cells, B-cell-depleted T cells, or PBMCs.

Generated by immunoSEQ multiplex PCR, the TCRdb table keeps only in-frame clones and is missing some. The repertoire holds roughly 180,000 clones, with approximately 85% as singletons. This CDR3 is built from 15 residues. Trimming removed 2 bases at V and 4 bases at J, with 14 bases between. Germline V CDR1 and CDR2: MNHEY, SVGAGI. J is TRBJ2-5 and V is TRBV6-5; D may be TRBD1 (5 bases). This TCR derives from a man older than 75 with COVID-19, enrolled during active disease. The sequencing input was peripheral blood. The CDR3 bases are TGTGCCAGCAGTTACCTTAGGGGTAGGGGAGAGACCCAGTACTTC. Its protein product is CASSYLRGRGETQYF.